This T cell receptor beta chain was recorded in a study of T cell responses to AZD1222 COVID-19 vaccine. Study findings and constraints: White British ancestry dominated among donors, who included more females, and clonal diversity was possibly underestimated. CD4 TCRs linked to vaccination spanned spike, dominating at 160-218 and 743-854.

In germline, CDR1 is MGHRA, CDR2 YSYEKL. This CDR3 region has 13 residues. Trimming took off 4 bases at V and 1 base at J, with 7 bases between the two ends. The assay was immunoSEQ multiplex PCR, and TCRdb's table has in-frame clones only and misses some. The table shows just under 150,000 clones, with 70% to 90% occurring only once. Note on this clone: The antigen remains unidentified.

The genes are TRBV4-1 and TRBJ2-5; D ambiguous. This specimen was peripheral blood, taken 28 days after the second AZD1222 dose. The source of this sequence is an adult who received the AZD1222 COVID-19 vaccine. In DNA form, the CDR3 reads TGCGCCAGCAGCCGGAGAAGCCAAGAGACCCAGTACTTC. It codes for CASSRRSQETQYF.